The rows below give T cell receptor beta chains drawn from one sample of a study of cytomegalovirus exposure and HLA in healthy donors. Only in-frame clones appear in the TCRdb table, and some are missing; sequencing was by immunoSEQ multiplex PCR. This sample has 200,000 or so clones, with around 81% found just once. Material for sequencing was PBMCs. These receptor sequences come from a woman between 18 and 29 years old in good health and CMV-seropositive. CDR3s include the opening cysteine and the closing phenylalanine or tryptophan. Fields, in order: clone size, V gene, J gene, D gene, CDR3 protein, CDR3 DNA. D genes are given only for firm matches. A row's size may be missing; if present it is once, few, many or a size class.

>few|TRBV21-1|TRBJ1-2|-
CASSSPDCYNYGYTF
TGTGCCAGCAGCTCACCAGATTGTTATAACTATGGCTACACCTTC
>few|TRBV7-9|TRBJ2-1|-
CASSPTSGIIQDEQFF
TGTGCCAGCAGCCCCACCTCCGGGATTATACAAGATGAGCAGTTCTTC
>once|TRBV6-1|TRBJ2-5|TRBD2
CASSEEGGGYETQYF
TGTGCCAGCAGTGAAGAAGGCGGGGGGTATGAGACCCAGTACTTC
>-|TRBV10-2|TRBJ2-5|-
CASSESVPQASAGTQYF
TGCGCCAGCAGTGAGTCAGTACCGCAGGCTAGCGCGGGGACCCAGTACTTC
>-|TRBV19|TRBJ1-1|-
CASRGSPGEAFF
TGTGCCAGTAGGGGGAGTCCGGGTGAAGCTTTCTTT
>few|TRBV5-1|TRBJ2-4|-
CASSLGSGEAKNIQYF
TGCGCCAGCAGCTTGGGATCGGGGGAGGCCAAAAACATTCAGTACTTC
>-|TRBV11-3|TRBJ2-5|TRBD2
CASSQRDGQETQYF
TGTGCCAGCAGCCAGCGGGACGGCCAAGAGACCCAGTACTTC
>-|TRBV19|TRBJ1-1|-
CASSRDFRTEAFF
TGTGCCAGTAGTCGGGACTTTCGAACTGAAGCTTTCTTT
>once|TRBV29-1|TRBJ1-5|-
CSVVSNQPQHF
TGCAGCGTTGTAAGCAATCAGCCCCAGCATTTT
>-|TRBV30|TRBJ1-1|-
CAWAGVNTEAFF
TGTGCCTGGGCGGGAGTGAACACTGAAGCTTTCTTT
>-|TRBV19|TRBJ2-5|-
CATWGGRTQYF
TGTGCCACCTGGGGGGGGCGGACCCAGTACTTC
>-|TRBV7-2|TRBJ2-7|TRBD1
CASSLAGQAYEQYF
TGTGCCAGCAGCTTAGCGGGACAGGCCTACGAGCAGTACTTC
>-|TRBV19|TRBJ2-7|-
CASSELLVPHLIYEQYF
TGTGCCAGTAGTGAACTACTAGTTCCCCACTTGATCTACGAGCAGTACTTC
>-|TRBV27|TRBJ1-2|-
CASSQTGRYGYTF
TGTGCCAGCAGCCAAACAGGCCGCTATGGCTACACCTTC
>-|TRBV7-6|TRBJ1-1|TRBD1
CASSPGTAIMNTEAFF
TGTGCCAGCAGCCCAGGGACAGCTATCATGAACACTGAAGCTTTCTTT
>-|TRBV28|TRBJ1-3|-
CASRLSSGNTIYF
TGTGCCAGCAGACTGAGCTCTGGAAACACCATATATTTT
>-|TRBV18|TRBJ2-5|TRBD1
CASSPKGQGAYRTQYF
TGTGCCAGCTCACCAAAGGGGCAGGGGGCGTACAGGACCCAGTACTTC
>-|TRBV6-5|TRBJ1-5|TRBD1
CASRLGTGGNQPQHF
TGTGCCAGCAGGCTAGGGACAGGGGGGAATCAGCCCCAGCATTTT
>few|TRBV19|TRBJ1-5|-
CASSIEGRGGQPQHF
TGTGCCAGTAGTATCGAAGGCCGGGGGGGTCAGCCCCAGCATTTT
>-|TRBV9|TRBJ2-1|TRBD1
CASSVEGQGGRGQFF
TGTGCCAGCAGCGTAGAGGGACAGGGAGGCCGAGGGCAGTTCTTC
>once|TRBV18|TRBJ2-5|-
CASSPLSQETQYF
TGTGCCAGCTCACCATTGAGTCAAGAGACCCAGTACTTC
>-|TRBV5-1|TRBJ2-7|TRBD1
CASKGATYEQYF
TGCGCCAGCAAGGGGGCTACCTACGAGCAGTACTTC
>-|TRBV19|TRBJ1-1|TRBD1
CASSRDRGQIPQMNTEAFF
TGTGCCAGTAGTAGGGACAGGGGCCAAATCCCCCAAATGAACACTGAAGCTTTCTTT
>-|TRBV7-2|TRBJ2-5|TRBD1
CASSRPGTGYKQTQYF
TGTGCCAGCAGCCGACCCGGGACAGGGTACAAACAGACCCAGTACTTC
>-|TRBV5-1|TRBJ1-1|-
CASSQGGGAGHTEAFF
TGCGCCAGCAGCCAAGGAGGAGGGGCAGGTCACACTGAAGCTTTCTTT
>-|TRBV7-3|TRBJ2-5|TRBD2
CASSLYGGGETQYF
TGTGCCAGCAGCTTATACGGGGGAGGGGAGACCCAGTACTTC
>-|TRBV11-2|TRBJ1-6|TRBD1
CASSSGQNSPLHF
TGTGCCAGCAGCTCGGGACAGAATTCACCCCTCCACTTT
>-|TRBV6-1|TRBJ1-4|-
CASSEAPNEKLFF
TGTGCCAGCAGTGAAGCTCCTAACGAAAAACTGTTTTTT
>few|TRBV5-6|TRBJ2-2|-
CASSSYRENTGELFF
TGTGCCAGCAGCTCATACAGGGAAAACACCGGGGAGCTGTTTTTT
>-|TRBV28|TRBJ1-6|-
CASSFIPQNQISYNSPLHF
TGTGCCAGCAGTTTCATTCCACAGAACCAGATCTCCTATAATTCACCCCTCCACTTT
>-|TRBV6-1|TRBJ1-1|-
CAGRSGNTEAFF
TGTGCCGGAAGGTCGGGGAATACTGAAGCTTTCTTT
>-|TRBV7-7|TRBJ2-7|-
CASSPGDGTYEQYF
TGTGCCAGCAGCCCGGGGGACGGGACCTACGAGCAGTACTTC
>-|TRBV29-1|TRBJ1-3|TRBD1
CSVEPQGADTIYF
TGCAGCGTTGAACCCCAGGGGGCGGACACCATATATTTT
>-|TRBV27|TRBJ1-5|-
CASSLREPQHF
TGTGCCAGCAGTTTGAGGGAGCCCCAGCATTTT
>-|TRBV6-5|TRBJ1-2|TRBD1
CASSYRDRGSSYTF
TGTGCCAGCAGTTACCGCGACAGGGGGAGTAGCTACACCTTC
>few|TRBV5-4|TRBJ1-1|-
CASSQTGLSDTEAFF
TGTGCCAGCAGCCAAACCGGACTATCCGACACTGAAGCTTTCTTT
>-|TRBV28|TRBJ2-5|TRBD2
CASEGLDETQYF
TGTGCCAGCGAGGGACTAGATGAGACCCAGTACTTC
>once|TRBV5-1|TRBJ2-1|TRBD2
CASSESRGSNEQFF
TGCGCCAGCAGCGAGTCGCGGGGGTCGAATGAGCAGTTCTTC
>few|TRBV7-7|TRBJ2-5|TRBD1
CASSPTTGGETQYF
TGTGCTAGCAGCCCGACGACAGGGGGGGAGACCCAGTACTTC
>-|TRBV27|TRBJ2-7|-
CASSLSQVFDEQYF
TGTGCCAGCAGTCTCTCCCAGGTGTTCGACGAGCAGTACTTC
>-|TRBV9|TRBJ2-5|TRBD2
CASSDSGLAGETQYF
TGTGCCAGCAGCGACTCGGGACTAGCAGGCGAGACCCAGTACTTC
>-|TRBV15|TRBJ2-3|-
CATSRDPRAQYF
TGTGCCACCAGCAGAGATCCCCGCGCGCAGTATTTT